Following are 30 T cell receptor beta chains from one sample sequenced in a study of cytomegalovirus exposure and HLA in healthy donors. This table comes from immunoSEQ multiplex PCR, and its TCRdb copy is limited to in-frame clones, with some not included. This sample has roughly 260,000 clones, with about 87% found just once. Sequencing input: PBMCs. Source of these receptors: a young man in good health and CMV-seronegative.

This clone was seen a handful of times. V usage is TRBV10-1 and J usage is TRBJ1-1; possibly TRBD1 for D (6 bases). CDR3 length: 14 residues. CDR1 WNHNN and CDR2 SYGVQD come from the germline V gene (reference sequence). Trimming took off 8 bases at V and 4 bases at J, with 17 bases between the two ends. This chain's CDR3 is CASGGRGGGTEAFF. The DNA for the CDR3 is TGCGCCAGCGGGGGTAGGGGGGGCGGCACTGAAGCTTTCTTT.

This clone appeared once. The J gene is TRBJ2-1, the V gene TRBV7-3; 13 bases fit TRBD2. CDR1 SGHTA and CDR2 FQGTGA come from the germline V gene. This CDR3 contains 18 residues. V lost 5 bases and J lost 4; bases outside the gene matches: 11. The CDR3 is CASSRIPMTSGGYNEQFF. The CDR3 DNA reads as TGTGCCAGCAGCCGTATTCCTATGACTAGCGGGGGGTACAATGAGCAGTTCTTC.

The V and J genes are TRBV7-9 and TRBJ2-2; 9 bases match TRBD2. Germline CDR1 SEHNR, CDR2 FQNEAQ (reference sequence). Trimming took 8 bases from V and 0 from J; bases not matched to a gene: 4. The CDR3 has 15 residues. CDR3 bases: TGTGCCAGCGGGGCGGGAGGGTCGAACACCGGGGAGCTGTTTTTT. This sequence encodes CASGAGGSNTGELFF.

This chain uses TRBV5-1 with TRBJ2-1; the match to TRBD2 covers 7 bases. The CDR3 extends over 18 amino acids. V lost 0 bases, J lost 3 bases, and 12 bases stayed unmatched. Germline CDR1 reads SGHRS; CDR2 reads YFSETQ. For the CDR3, the DNA is TGCGCCAGCAGCTTGGTTTCTTCCCCGCGGGAGTACTACAATGAGCAGTTCTTC. It yields the protein CASSLVSSPREYYNEQFF.

The rearrangement links TRBV9 to TRBJ2-1, with D possibly TRBD1 on 5 matching bases. V lost 0 bases and J 6 bases, leaving 13 bases between the germline ends. This CDR3 region has 15 residues. Germline V gene data show CDR1 as SGDLS and CDR2 as YYNGEE. CDR3 DNA: TGTGCCAGCAGCGTAGAGGCAGGGTCCGTCAATGAGCAGTTCTTC. It codes for CASSVEAGSVNEQFF.

The rearrangement uses TRBV5-1 and TRBJ2-3; unclear D gene. Germline V gene lookup returns CDR1 SGHRS and CDR2 YFSETQ. The CDR3 spans 14 residues. The V and J ends lost 4 bases and 4 bases respectively, with 13 bases between them. CDR3 coding DNA: TGCGCCAGCAGCCCCCCCCGTCAGGCAGATACGCAGTATTTT. It encodes CASSPPRQADTQYF.

V gene TRBV29-1 combines with J gene TRBJ2-7; D uncertain. Per germline, CDR1 SQVTM and CDR2 ANQGSEA. V was trimmed by 4 bases and J by 0 bases, leaving 4 bases between them. The CDR3 extends over 11 amino acids. CDR3 residues: CSVVGSYEQYF. The CDR3 bases are TGCAGCGTTGTCGGCTCCTACGAGCAGTACTTC.

This rearrangement joins TRBV4-3 to TRBJ2-7; 8 bases align to TRBD1. This CDR3 comprises 14 residues. The V gene end was trimmed by 0 bases and the J gene end by 5 bases; junction bases not matched to a gene: 3. The germline CDR1 and CDR2 sequences are LGHNA and YSLEER. CDR3 sequence reads: CASSQETGVDEQYF. The CDR3 region has the DNA TGCGCCAGCAGCCAAGAGACAGGGGTGGACGAGCAGTACTTC.

This clone occurred once. The V gene is TRBV5-6, the J gene TRBJ1-4; TRBD1 matches 8 bases. CDR3 length: 14 residues. Germline V gene sequence: CDR1 SGHDT, CDR2 YYEEEE. With 4 bases clipped from V and 2 bases from J, the junction kept 1 base outside the gene matches. The CDR3 loop is CASSRQGTNEKLFF. The CDR3, as DNA: TGTGCCAGCAGCAGACAGGGGACTAATGAAAAACTGTTTTTT.

The J gene is TRBJ2-3, the V gene TRBV5-1; the match to TRBD2 covers 7 bases. Per the germline V gene, CDR1 is SGHRS and CDR2 is YFSETQ. The CDR3 contains 15 residues. Germline trimming cut 0 bases from V and 3 bases from J; bases unmatched to any gene: 4. The DNA of the CDR3 is TGCGCCAGCAGCTTGGGGGAGGGCGGGACAGATACGCAGTATTTT. Its translation: CASSLGEGGTDTQYF.

This sequence joins TRBV7-9 and TRBJ1-1, with D hard to call. This CDR3 contains 15 residues. Germline V gene sequence: CDR1 SEHNR, CDR2 FQNEAQ (reference sequence). V was pared by 4 bases and J by 1 base, with 13 bases between. The CDR3 sequence: CASSSSERANTEAFF. Here the CDR3 DNA reads TGTGCCAGCAGCTCCTCTGAGCGGGCGAACACTGAAGCTTTCTTT.

The CDR3 nucleotides are TGCGCCAGCAGCTTGGATACAGGTTCCCACTACGAGCAGTACTTC. It specifies CASSLDTGSHYEQYF. The chain employs TRBV5-1 and TRBJ2-7; tentative D call: TRBD1 (5 bases). V was cut by 0 bases and J by 3 bases, with 13 bases left in between. The CDR3 has 15 residues. Germline V gene lookup returns CDR1 SGHRS and CDR2 YFSETQ.

This chain joins TRBV5-1 and TRBJ2-1; 7 bases line up with TRBD1. The germline V gene has CDR1 SGHRS and CDR2 YFSETQ. The V and J ends lost 4 bases and 5 bases, in that order; junction bases with no gene match: 9. This CDR3 is built from 15 residues. CDR3: CASSPGGGTDNEQFF. As DNA, the CDR3 is TGCGCCAGCAGCCCCGGTGGTGGGACAGACAATGAGCAGTTCTTC.

The CDR3 protein is CASSEGTASSFGPQHF. The DNA of the CDR3 is TGTGCCAGCAGTGAAGGAACAGCCTCGTCGTTCGGGCCCCAGCATTTT. V is TRBV2 and J is TRBJ1-5; no firm D call. Germline values: CDR1 SNHLY, CDR2 FYNNEI. V lost 1 base to trimming and J lost 9 bases, with 19 bases between them. The CDR3 is made up of 16 amino acids.

The CDR3 region has the DNA TGTGCCAGCAGCCGATATAGCGGGACCCCTACAGATACGCAGTATTTT. The encoded protein is CASSRYSGTPTDTQYF. The chain combines TRBV13 with TRBJ2-3; TRBD2 matches at 8 bases. There are 16 residues in the CDR3. Germline values: CDR1 PRHDT, CDR2 FYEKMQ (reference sequence). Trimming removed 5 bases from V and 3 bases from J; junction bases left unmatched: 10.

This CDR3 reads CASSVQGGALYEQYF. The CDR3 DNA is TGTGCCAGCAGCGTACAGGGGGGTGCGCTCTACGAGCAGTACTTC. This chain uses TRBV7-8 with TRBJ2-7; 8 positions match TRBD1. The CDR3 extends over 15 amino acids. Trimming at V came to 5 bases and at J to 3 bases, leaving 9 bases not matched to a gene. Per germline, CDR1 SGHVS and CDR2 FQNEAQ.

CDR3 in amino acids: CASSPYGQETQYF. CDR3 sequence (DNA): TGCGCCAGCAGCCCCTACGGGCAAGAGACCCAGTACTTC. The V and J genes are TRBV5-1 and TRBJ2-5; no clear D gene. CDR1 and CDR2 from the germline V gene are SGHRS and YFSETQ. CDR3 length equals 13 residues. V lost 4 bases, J lost 2 bases, and 9 bases lay in between.

The CDR3: CASRDLDRTLADTQYF. The DNA of the CDR3 is TGTGCCAGCAGAGACCTCGACAGGACTTTAGCAGATACGCAGTATTTT. V is TRBV27 and J is TRBJ2-3; D is perhaps TRBD1 (6 bases). The V gene's germline CDR1 is MNHEY and CDR2 SMNVEV (reference sequence). This CDR3 spans 16 amino acids. The germline V and J ends were trimmed by 6 bases and 4 bases, with 20 bases remaining between them.

V and J are TRBV21-1 and TRBJ2-1; the table assigns TRBD2, which was not confirmed against the DNA. TRBV21-1 is reported as a pseudogene. The CDR3 has 14 amino acids. The CDR3 spells CASSKVETYNEQFF. CDR3 DNA sequence: TGTGCCAGCAGCAAAGTGGAGACCTACAATGAGCAGTTCTTC.

The CDR3 loop is CASIRGDGTDTQYF. The CDR3 bases are TGCGCCAGCATTCGGGGGGACGGCACAGATACGCAGTATTTT. V gene TRBV5-1 combines with J gene TRBJ2-3; 7 nucleotides align to TRBD2. Germline CDR1 is SGHRS and CDR2 is YFSETQ. V lost 6 bases, J lost 1 base, and 5 bases stayed unmatched. The length of the CDR3 is 14 residues.

The chain joins TRBV11-2 to TRBJ2-7, with D possibly matching TRBD2 (6 bases). Deletions cut 5 bases from V and 0 bases from J, with 8 bases between. Germline V gene lookup returns CDR1 SGHAT and CDR2 FQNNGV. CDR3 length: 13 amino acids. The CDR3 sequence: CASSAGTSYEQYF. CDR3 DNA sequence: TGTGCCAGCAGCGCGGGGACCTCCTACGAGCAGTACTTC.

The chain links TRBV19 to TRBJ2-1; D possibly corresponds to TRBD1 (5 bases). Germline values: CDR1 LNHDA, CDR2 SQIVND (reference sequence). V was trimmed by 5 bases and J by 0 bases, leaving 8 bases between them. The CDR3 covers 14 residues. In DNA form, the CDR3 reads TGTGCCAGTAGTTTAGGGGCCTCCTACAATGAGCAGTTCTTC. It specifies CASSLGASYNEQFF. Full variable domain (remainder filled in from reference TRBV19 and TRBJ2-1): DGGITQSPKYLFRKEGQNVTLSCEQNLNHDAMYWYRQDPGQGLRLIYYSQIVNDFQKGDIAEGYSVSREKKESFPLTVTSAQKNPTAFYLCASSLGASYNEQFFGPGTRLTVL.

The V gene is TRBV13, the J gene TRBJ2-6; D call uncertain. The CDR3 loop spans 16 amino acids. Germline V gene sequence: CDR1 PRHDT, CDR2 FYEKMQ (reference sequence). The ends were cut back, 5 bases at V and 0 bases at J, with 11 bases in the middle. CDR3 bases: TGTGCCAGCAGCACAGACCTGAGCTCTGGGGCCAACGTCCTGACTTTC. As protein: CASSTDLSSGANVLTF.

V usage is TRBV7-2 and J usage is TRBJ1-4, with a tentative D call TRBD1 (6 bases). V lost 1 base and J 5 bases, leaving 20 bases between the germline ends. This CDR3 spans 18 amino acids. Germline V gives CDR1 SGHTA, CDR2 FQGNSA. DNA of the CDR3: TGTGCCAGCAGCTTAGGCCCCCCGTGGACAGCGGCAAATGAAAAACTGTTTTTT. This sequence encodes CASSLGPPWTAANEKLFF. Combining the CDR3 with reference TRBV7-2 and TRBJ1-4 gives the whole variable domain GAGVSQSPSNKVTEKGKDVELRCDPISGHTALYWYRQSLGQGLEFLIYFQGNSAPDKSGLPSDRFSAERTGGSVSTLTIQRTQQEDSAVYLCASSLGPPWTAANEKLFFGSGTQLSVL.

The CDR3 DNA reads as TGTGCCAGCAGCTGGGCTGTGAACACTGAAGCTTTCTTT. This translates into CASSWAVNTEAFF. V gene TRBV27 combines with J gene TRBJ1-1; D is undetermined. Germline V lookup: CDR1 MNHEY, CDR2 SMNVEV (reference sequence). Trimming left V 6 bases short and J 0 bases short, with 8 bases between. The CDR3 spans 13 residues.

V and J are TRBV28 and TRBJ1-5, with D uncertain. In germline, CDR1 is MDHEN, CDR2 SYDVKM. This CDR3 is built from 12 residues. Deletions cut 1 base from V and 7 bases from J, with 5 bases between. This CDR3 is CASSLFMQPQHF. CDR3 nucleotide sequence: TGTGCCAGCAGTTTATTTATGCAGCCCCAGCATTTT.

The V and J genes are TRBV18 and TRBJ1-1; TRBD1 matches at 11 bases. The V segment lost 3 bases and the J segment 5 bases; nucleotides outside the gene matches: 5. In germline, CDR1 is KGHSH, CDR2 LQKENI. The CDR3 is 15 residues long. The CDR3 protein is CASSPVGQGATEAFF. The CDR3 DNA is TGTGCCAGCTCACCGGTTGGACAGGGGGCAACTGAAGCTTTCTTT.

The rearrangement joins TRBV29-1 to TRBJ2-3; tentative D call: TRBD2 (5 bases). CDR3 length equals 12 residues. The germline V gene encodes CDR1 SQVTM and CDR2 ANQGSEA. V lost 6 bases, J lost 3 bases, and 10 bases lay in between. This CDR3 reads CSVRGSTDTQYF. The CDR3 DNA follows: TGCAGCGTACGTGGGAGTACAGATACGCAGTATTTT.

The chain links TRBV2 to TRBJ1-4; tentatively, D is TRBD1 (6 bases). Looked up from germline, CDR1 is SNHLY and CDR2 is FYNNEI. Trimming left V 2 bases short and J 8 bases short, with 12 bases between. This CDR3 has 14 residues. As DNA, the CDR3 is TGTGCCAGCAGTGAACAGGGGATGAACGAAAAACTGTTTTTT. Protein sequence: CASSEQGMNEKLFF. Full variable domain (remainder filled in from reference TRBV2 and TRBJ1-4): EPEVTQTPSHQVTQMGQEVILRCVPISNHLYFYWYRQILGQKVEFLVSFYNNEISEKSEIFDDQFSVERPDGSNFTLKIRSTKLEDSAMYFCASSEQGMNEKLFFGSGTQLSVL.

V usage is TRBV7-2 and J usage is TRBJ1-2; weak D call: TRBD1 (6 bases). Trimming took off 3 bases at V and 4 bases at J, with 12 bases between the two ends. This CDR3 contains 14 residues. Germline CDR1 SGHTA, CDR2 FQGNSA. CDR3 sequence reads: CASSFRRGSYGYTF. For the CDR3, the DNA is TGTGCCAGCAGCTTCCGCAGGGGATCCTATGGCTACACCTTC.